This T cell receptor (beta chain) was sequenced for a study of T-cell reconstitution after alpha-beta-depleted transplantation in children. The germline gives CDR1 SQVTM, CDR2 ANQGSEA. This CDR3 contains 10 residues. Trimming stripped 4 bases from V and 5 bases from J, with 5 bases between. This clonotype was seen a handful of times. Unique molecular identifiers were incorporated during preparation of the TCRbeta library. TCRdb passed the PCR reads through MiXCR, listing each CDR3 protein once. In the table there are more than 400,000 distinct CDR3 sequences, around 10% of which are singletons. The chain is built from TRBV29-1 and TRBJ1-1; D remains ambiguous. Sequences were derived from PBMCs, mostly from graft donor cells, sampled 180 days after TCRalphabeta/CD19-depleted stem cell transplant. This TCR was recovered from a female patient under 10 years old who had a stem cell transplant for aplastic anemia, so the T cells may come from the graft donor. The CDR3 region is CSVVGTEAFF. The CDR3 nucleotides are TGCAGCGTTGTAGGGACTGAAGCTTTCTTT. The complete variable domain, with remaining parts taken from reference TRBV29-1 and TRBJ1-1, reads SAVISQKPSRDICQRGTSLTIQCQVDSQVTMMFWYRQQPGQSLTLIATANQGSEATYESGFVIDKFPISRPNLTFSTLTVSNMSPEDSSIYLCSVVGTEAFFGQGTRLTVV.